The 14 T cell receptor beta chains reported below all come from one sample, sequenced in a study of early T cells in non-severe SARS-CoV-2 infection. TCRdb re-called the 5' RACE reads with MiXCR, one entry per CDR3 protein. This sample yields about 84,000 distinct CDR3 sequences, of which around 10% are seen a single time; less than 3% belongs to the top ten. The sequencing sample was made of whole blood. These TCRs come from an adult who was a healthcare worker with PCR-confirmed SARS-CoV-2 infection or an uninfected control (not recorded which).

The rearrangement joins TRBV20-1 to TRBJ2-3; D remains ambiguous. Between the trimmed V and J ends, which lost 0 bases and 6 bases, there was a span of 7 bases. CDR1 is DFQATT and CDR2 is SNEGSKA in the germline V gene (reference sequence). The length of the CDR3 is 12 residues. DNA of the CDR3: TGCAGTGCTAGAGATGTTGGGGATACGCAGTATTTT. Its protein is CSARDVGDTQYF.

Many counts were recorded for this clonotype. This chain connects TRBV5-1 to TRBJ2-2, with 12 positions matching TRBD2. The CDR3 is 17 amino acids. V trimming: 0 bases; J trimming: 4 bases; junction bases outside the gene matches: 4. Germline V gene data show CDR1 as SGHRS and CDR2 as YFSETQ. This chain's CDR3 is CASSLGLAGEGTGELFF. In nucleotides, the CDR3 is TGCGCCAGCAGCTTGGGACTAGCGGGAGAGGGCACCGGGGAGCTGTTTTTT.

This clonotype showed up just a few times. The rearrangement joins TRBV9 to TRBJ2-3; 7 nucleotides align to TRBD2. CDR3 size: 16 residues. Germline CDR1 and CDR2: SGDLS and YYNGEE. After removal of 4 bases from V and 2 bases from J, the junction contained 10 bases not matched to a gene. This CDR3 is CASSPPGGGHTDTQYF. DNA of the CDR3: TGTGCCAGCAGCCCGCCGGGGGGAGGGCACACAGATACGCAGTATTTT.

This sequence joins TRBV5-1 and TRBJ2-1; D is tentatively TRBD1 or TRBD2 (5 bases each). Trimming cost V 2 bases and J 5 bases, with 11 bases left between them. CDR1 SGHRS and CDR2 YFSETQ come from the germline V gene. This CDR3 spans 14 amino acids. The CDR3 protein is CASSFSGTHNEQFF. In DNA form, the CDR3 reads TGCGCCAGCAGCTTCTCCGGGACCCACAATGAGCAGTTCTTC.

This clonotype was counted between two and nine times. CDR3 in amino acids: CASPWNDLWLETQYF. The CDR3 DNA follows: TGTGCCAGCCCCTGGAACGATTTGTGGCTGGAGACCCAGTACTTC. The chain is built from TRBV12-3 or TRBV12-4 and TRBJ2-5; D not certain. This CDR3 is built from 15 residues. Trimming shortened V by 8 bases and J by 5 bases, and 21 bases separated the two germline ends.

V is TRBV9 and J is TRBJ2-1; D not resolved. The CDR3 length is 15 residues. V lost 0 bases to trimming and J lost 3 bases, with 10 bases between them. Germline-derived CDR1 and CDR2 are SGDLS and YYNGEE. CDR3 DNA sequence: TGTGCCAGCAGCGTAGTCCCATCCCACTACAATGAGCAGTTCTTC. Its translation is CASSVVPSHYNEQFF.

The rearrangement joins TRBV2 to TRBJ1-1, with D tentatively TRBD1 (5 bases). Germline V gives CDR1 SNHLY, CDR2 FYNNEI. This CDR3 has 14 residues. V gave up 7 bases and J gave up 3 bases, with 15 bases separating them. For the CDR3, the DNA is TGTGCCAGCATGGACACCCGCCGGGACACTGAAGCTTTCTTT. This translates into CASMDTRRDTEAFF.

The chain employs TRBV29-1 and TRBJ2-2, with D unclear. CDR1 is SQVTM, CDR2 ANQGSEA, per germline. CDR3 length: 14 residues. Trimming took off 4 bases at V and 0 bases at J, with 9 bases between the two ends. The CDR3 sequence is CSVGTAANTGELFF. The CDR3 nucleotides are TGCAGCGTTGGAACTGCCGCGAACACCGGGGAGCTGTTTTTT.

This clonotype was detected once. A much larger clone is a single base away; this may be a read error. The chain has TRBV5-6 and TRBJ2-7, with TRBD2 as a possible D gene (9 bases). Germline V CDR1 and CDR2: SGHDT, YYEEEE. The CDR3 is made up of 15 amino acids. DNA of the CDR3: TGTGCCAACAGCGGGGGGACAGGCGAAACCTACGAGCAGTACTTC. Its translation: CANSGGTGETYEQYF.

This clonotype was picked up many times. The V call is TRBV2, the J call TRBJ2-7, with 8 bases lining up with TRBD2. Germline V gives CDR1 SNHLY, CDR2 FYNNEI. V lost 8 bases to trimming and J lost 6 bases; unmatched junction nucleotides: 9. CDR3 length equals 13 residues. CDR3 loop: CASRGGLGGEQYF. CDR3 nucleotides: TGTGCCAGCCGGGGGGGCCTCGGCGGCGAGCAGTACTTC.

This clonotype was seen many times. The rearrangement links TRBV20-1 to TRBJ2-1; maybe TRBD2 (6 bases). The CDR3 contains 16 residues. Between the trimmed V and J ends, which lost 2 bases and 7 bases, there was a span of 21 bases. CDR1 is DFQATT and CDR2 is SNEGSKA in the germline V gene (reference sequence). The CDR3 region is CSARKQGGLGLNEQFF. The CDR3 region has the DNA TGCAGTGCTAGAAAGCAGGGAGGTCTGGGGCTGAATGAGCAGTTCTTC.

This clonotype was counted at least ten times. The V and J genes are TRBV15 and TRBJ1-6, with 7 bases aligning to TRBD1. CDR1 and CDR2 from the germline V gene are LNHNV and YYDKDF (reference sequence). The CDR3 spans 15 residues. Germline trimming cut 0 bases from V and 6 bases from J; bases unmatched to any gene: 2. Here the CDR3 DNA reads TGTGCCACCAGCAGAGATGGACAGGCTAATTCACCCCTCCACTTT. Translation gives CATSRDGQANSPLHF. Using reference TRBV15 and TRBJ1-6 for the parts outside the CDR3, the full variable domain is DAMVIQNPRYQVTQFGKPVTLSCSQTLNHNVMYWYQQKSSQAPKLLFHYYDKDFNNEADTPDNFQSRRPNTSFCFLDIRSPGLGDTAMYLCATSRDGQANSPLHFGNGTRLTVT.

There are many counts of this clonotype. The J gene is TRBJ1-6, the V gene TRBV5-1, with 9 nucleotides matching TRBD1. Germline CDR1 is SGHRS and CDR2 is YFSETQ. Trimming at V came to 4 bases and at J to 10 bases, leaving 12 bases not matched to a gene. This CDR3 is 16 amino acids long. For the CDR3, the DNA is TGCGCCAGCAGCCCGGGACAGGGTACGATCCGGTCACCCCTCCACTTT. Its protein product is CASSPGQGTIRSPLHF.

This clonotype appeared many times. The CDR3 loop reads CASSQDLAGEQFF. The CDR3 DNA reads as TGTGCCAGCAGCCAAGATCTAGCAGGGGAGCAGTTCTTC. The chain recombines TRBV4-2 with TRBJ2-1; D may correspond to TRBD1 or TRBD2 (5 bases each). Deletions cut 0 bases from V and 10 bases from J, with 10 bases between. Germline assignment: CDR1 LGHNA and CDR2 YNFKEQ. The CDR3 loop spans 13 amino acids.